One and the same sample provided the 5 T cell receptor beta chains below, sequenced in a study of T cells in narcolepsy. Sequenced by immunoSEQ multiplex PCR; TCRdb stores in-frame clones only, minus some. The table includes around 30,000 clones, about 77% detected once. Sequencing input: CD45RA- memory CD4+ T cells from PBMCs. The source is a human donor with narcolepsy.

V gene TRBV5-5 combines with J gene TRBJ1-6; 8 nucleotides match TRBD1. There are 16 residues in the CDR3. Germline loops: CDR1 SGHKS, CDR2 YYEKEE (reference sequence). V was pared by 4 bases and J by 6 bases, with 9 bases of the junction left unmatched. The CDR3 loop is CASSRGTGSINSPLHF. DNA of the CDR3: TGTGCCAGCAGCCGCGGGACAGGATCCATTAATTCACCCCTCCACTTT.

V is TRBV14 and J is TRBJ1-1; D might be TRBD1 (6 bases). Germline assignment: CDR1 SGHDN and CDR2 FVKESK. The CDR3 runs 15 residues. The germline V and J ends were trimmed by 4 bases and 4 bases, with 16 bases remaining between them. The CDR3 protein is CASSLRAGGGTEAFF. The CDR3, as DNA: TGTGCCAGCAGCCTCCGTGCGGGGGGCGGCACTGAAGCTTTCTTT.

The V call is TRBV5-1, the J call TRBJ1-2; 12 bases map to TRBD1. This CDR3 is 17 amino acids long. CDR1 is SGHRS and CDR2 is YFSETQ in the germline V gene. After removal of 4 bases from V and 4 bases from J, the junction contained 11 bases not matched to a gene. This CDR3 is CASSLGTGGYGVYGYTF. The DNA of the CDR3 is TGCGCCAGCAGCCTGGGGACAGGGGGCTATGGGGTCTATGGCTACACCTTC.

The chain employs TRBV7-2 and TRBJ2-1, with no clear D. V was pared by 0 bases and J by 9 bases, with 15 bases between. The CDR3 totals 15 residues. Germline V gene lookup returns CDR1 SGHTA and CDR2 FQGNSA. This chain's CDR3 is CASSLALGEVSEQFF. Here the CDR3 DNA reads TGTGCCAGCAGCTTAGCGCTAGGAGAGGTCAGTGAGCAGTTCTTC.

This chain joins TRBV7-3 and TRBJ2-1, with TRBD2 identical over 13 bases. V was pared by 5 bases and J by 6 bases, with 7 bases of the junction left unmatched. Germline assignment: CDR1 SGHTA and CDR2 FQGTGA. This CDR3 contains 16 residues. DNA for the CDR3: TGTGCCAGCAGCCCCGGGACTAGCGGGGTAGGCAATGAGCAGTTCTTC. It is translated as CASSPGTSGVGNEQFF.